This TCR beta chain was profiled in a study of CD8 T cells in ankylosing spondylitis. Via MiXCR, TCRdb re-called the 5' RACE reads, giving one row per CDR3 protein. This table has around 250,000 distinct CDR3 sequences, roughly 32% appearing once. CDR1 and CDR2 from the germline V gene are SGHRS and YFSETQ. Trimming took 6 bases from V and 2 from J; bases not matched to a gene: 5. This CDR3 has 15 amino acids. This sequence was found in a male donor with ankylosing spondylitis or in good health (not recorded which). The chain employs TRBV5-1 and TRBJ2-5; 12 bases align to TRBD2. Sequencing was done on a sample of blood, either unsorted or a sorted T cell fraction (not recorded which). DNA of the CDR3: TGCGCCAGCAAAGAACTAGCGGGGGGACAAGAGACCCAGTACTTC. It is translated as CASKELAGGQETQYF.